This paragraph reports one T cell receptor (beta chain). This sample was taken from a study of blood T cell repertoires in COVID-19. Study-level background: The United States, Italy and Spain were the sources of the acute and convalescent COVID-19 samples. PBMCs, B-cell-depleted T cells, or T cells were the source of the cDNA or gDNA that made up the material.

Individuals aged about 18 to 95 years were recruited from 24 US areas. Per the original data handling: From reference gene primer amplification, estimates of nucleated cell counts were derived. Data came from immunoSEQ multiplex PCR; TCRdb stores just in-frame clones and leaves some out. V and J calls and clone size come straight from that table; D and trimming were deduced from the DNA. The sample yields 200,000 to 250,000 clones, 85% to 90% seen once. Germline V lookup: CDR1 GTSNPN, CDR2 SVGIG (reference sequence). V trimming: 4 bases; J trimming: 13 bases; junction bases outside the gene matches: 8. CDR3 length equals 12 residues.

The chain is built from TRBV30 and TRBJ2-1, with TRBD2 identical over 9 bases. The specimen was PBMCs or T cells enriched from blood (not recorded which). This TCR was sampled from a woman aged 18-29 years in a cohort exposed to, infected with or recovered from COVID-19 (not recorded which). CDR3 amino acids: CAWMAGGPNQFF. The CDR3 region has the DNA TGTGCCTGGATGGCGGGAGGGCCGAATCAGTTCTTC.